Here is one T cell receptor (beta chain) with its context. Germline CDR1 reads SQVTM; CDR2 reads ANQGSEA. The germline V and J ends were trimmed by 8 bases and 4 bases, with 14 bases remaining between them. This CDR3 region has 12 residues. Original analysis: Scientists estimated how many nucleated cells there were by amplifying reference gene primers. The table came from immunoSEQ multiplex PCR; TCRdb's copy has only in-frame clones and leaves some out. V and J calls and clone size come straight from that table; D and trimming were deduced from the DNA. The sample contains around 450,000 clones, roughly 87% of which appear only once. The data were taken from a study of blood T cell repertoires in COVID-19. In the study overall: COVID-19 samples collected from the United States, Italy and Spain covered acute and convalescent phases. The analysed material was cDNA or gDNA that came from T cells, B-cell-depleted T cells, or PBMCs.

This chain links TRBV29-1 with TRBJ1-2, with D maybe TRBD1 (5 bases). The material sequenced was PBMCs or T cells enriched from blood (not recorded which). The TCR originated in a woman under 30 with acute COVID-19. CDR3 protein: CSTPDSPYGYTF. The CDR3 DNA reads TGCAGCACCCCTGACAGCCCCTATGGCTACACCTTC. The whole variable domain, remainder taken from reference TRBV29-1 and TRBJ1-2, is SAVISQKPSRDICQRGTSLTIQCQVDSQVTMMFWYRQQPGQSLTLIATANQGSEATYESGFVIDKFPISRPNLTFSTLTVSNMSPEDSSIYLCSTPDSPYGYTFGSGTRLTVV.